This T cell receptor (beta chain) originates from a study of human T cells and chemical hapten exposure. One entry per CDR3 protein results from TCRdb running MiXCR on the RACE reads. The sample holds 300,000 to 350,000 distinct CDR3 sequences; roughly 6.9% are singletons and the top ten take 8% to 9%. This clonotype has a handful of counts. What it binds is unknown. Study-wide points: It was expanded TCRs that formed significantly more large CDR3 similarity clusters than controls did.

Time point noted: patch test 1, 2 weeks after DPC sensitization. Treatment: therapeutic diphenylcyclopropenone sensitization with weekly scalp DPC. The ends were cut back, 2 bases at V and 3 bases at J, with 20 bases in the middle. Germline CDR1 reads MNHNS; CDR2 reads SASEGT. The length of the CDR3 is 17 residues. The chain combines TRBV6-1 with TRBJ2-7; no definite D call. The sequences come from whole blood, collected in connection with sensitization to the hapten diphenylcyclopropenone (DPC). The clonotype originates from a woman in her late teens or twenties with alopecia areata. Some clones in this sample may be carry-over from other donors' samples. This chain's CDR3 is CASSEIGSMAPYYEQYF. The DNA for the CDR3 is TGTGCCAGCAGTGAAATCGGTTCTATGGCCCCCTACTACGAGCAGTACTTC.